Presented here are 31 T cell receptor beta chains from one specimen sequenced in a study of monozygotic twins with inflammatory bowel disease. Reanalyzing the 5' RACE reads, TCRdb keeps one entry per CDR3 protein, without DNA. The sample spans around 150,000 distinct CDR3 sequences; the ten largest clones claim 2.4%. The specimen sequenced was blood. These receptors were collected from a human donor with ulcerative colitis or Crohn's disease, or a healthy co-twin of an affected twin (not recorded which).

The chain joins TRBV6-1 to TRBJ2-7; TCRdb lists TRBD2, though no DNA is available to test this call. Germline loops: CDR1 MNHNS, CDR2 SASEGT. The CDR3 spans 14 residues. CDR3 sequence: CASSGASRKGEQYF.

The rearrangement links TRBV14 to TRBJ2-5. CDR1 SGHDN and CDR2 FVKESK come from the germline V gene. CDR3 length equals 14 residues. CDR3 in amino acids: CASSRDLLGETQYF.

CDR3 region: CATSDFRGGTDTQYF. The chain joins TRBV24-1 to TRBJ2-3; no DNA is available, so the TRBD1 call from TCRdb remains unchecked. Germline V CDR1 and CDR2: KGHDR, SFDVKD. The CDR3 length is 15 residues.

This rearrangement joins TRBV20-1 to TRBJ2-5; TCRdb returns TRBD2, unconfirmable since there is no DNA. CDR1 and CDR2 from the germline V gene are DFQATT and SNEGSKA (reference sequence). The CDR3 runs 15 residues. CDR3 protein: CSARNGAEDQETQYF.

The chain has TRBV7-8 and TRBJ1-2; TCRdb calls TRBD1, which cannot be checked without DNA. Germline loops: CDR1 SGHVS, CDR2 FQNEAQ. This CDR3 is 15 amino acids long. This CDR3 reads CASSLRQGFYYGYTF.

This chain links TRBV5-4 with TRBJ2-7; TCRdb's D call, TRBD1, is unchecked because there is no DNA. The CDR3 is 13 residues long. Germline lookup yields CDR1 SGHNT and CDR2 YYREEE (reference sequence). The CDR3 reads CASKVGGTYEQYF. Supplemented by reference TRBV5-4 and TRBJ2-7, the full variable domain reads ETGVTQSPTHLIKTRGQQVTLRCSSQSGHNTVSWYQQALGQGPQFIFQYYREEENGRGNFPPRFSGLQFPNYSSELNVNALELDDSALYLCASKVGGTYEQYFGPGTRLTVT.

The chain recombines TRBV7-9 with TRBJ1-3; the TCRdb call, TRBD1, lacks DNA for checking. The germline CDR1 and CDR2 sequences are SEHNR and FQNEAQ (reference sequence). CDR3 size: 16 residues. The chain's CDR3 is CASSRRDREFGNTIYF.

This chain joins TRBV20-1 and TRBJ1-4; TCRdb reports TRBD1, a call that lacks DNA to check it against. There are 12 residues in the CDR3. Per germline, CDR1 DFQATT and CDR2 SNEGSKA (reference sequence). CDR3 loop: CSARGIGGKLFF.

The CDR3 sequence is CASSPGQGNEQFF. J is TRBJ2-1 and V is TRBV18; TCRdb's assignment of TRBD1 cannot be checked, as there is no DNA. The CDR3 loop spans 13 amino acids. Germline CDR1 is KGHSH and CDR2 is LQKENI.

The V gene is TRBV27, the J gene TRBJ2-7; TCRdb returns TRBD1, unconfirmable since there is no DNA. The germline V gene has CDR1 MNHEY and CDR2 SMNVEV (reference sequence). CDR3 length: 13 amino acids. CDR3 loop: CASSLRGFGEQYF.

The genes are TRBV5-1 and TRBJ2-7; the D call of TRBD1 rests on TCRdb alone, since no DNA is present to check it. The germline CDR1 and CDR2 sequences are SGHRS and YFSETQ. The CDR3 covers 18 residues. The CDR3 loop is CASSLPSTGTLRDYEQYF.

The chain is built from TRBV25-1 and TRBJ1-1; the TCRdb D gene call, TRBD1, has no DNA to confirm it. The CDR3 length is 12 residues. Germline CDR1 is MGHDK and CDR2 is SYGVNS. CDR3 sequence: CASRGGNTEAFF.

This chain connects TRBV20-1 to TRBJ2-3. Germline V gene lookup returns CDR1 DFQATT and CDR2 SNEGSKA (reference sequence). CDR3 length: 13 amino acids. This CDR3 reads CSARVGSTDTQYF.

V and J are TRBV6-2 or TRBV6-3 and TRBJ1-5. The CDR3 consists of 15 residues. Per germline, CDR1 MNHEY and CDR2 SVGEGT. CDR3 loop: CASSFRGGLGQPQHF.

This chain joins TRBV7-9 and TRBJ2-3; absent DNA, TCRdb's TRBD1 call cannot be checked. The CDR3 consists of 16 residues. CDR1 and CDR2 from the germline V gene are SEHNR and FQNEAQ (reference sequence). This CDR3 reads CASSPGERGDTDTQYF.

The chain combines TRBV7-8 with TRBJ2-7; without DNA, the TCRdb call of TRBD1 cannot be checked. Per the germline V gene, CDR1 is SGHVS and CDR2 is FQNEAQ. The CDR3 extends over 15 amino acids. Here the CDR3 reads CASSPRDRLTYEQYF.

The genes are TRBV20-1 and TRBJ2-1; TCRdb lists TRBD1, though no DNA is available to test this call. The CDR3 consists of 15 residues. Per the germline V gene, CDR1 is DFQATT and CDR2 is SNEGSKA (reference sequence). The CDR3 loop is CSARSLGRGRNEQFF.

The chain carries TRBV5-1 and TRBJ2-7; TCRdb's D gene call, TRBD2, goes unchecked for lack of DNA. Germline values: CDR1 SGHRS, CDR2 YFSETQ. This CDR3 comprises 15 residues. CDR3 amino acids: CASSDGTSGIYEQYF.

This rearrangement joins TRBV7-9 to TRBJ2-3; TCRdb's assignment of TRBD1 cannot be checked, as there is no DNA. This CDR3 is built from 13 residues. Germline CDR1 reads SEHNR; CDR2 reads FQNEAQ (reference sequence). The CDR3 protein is CASSREIGQGQYF.

CDR3 amino acids: CASNISGNNQPQHF. The genes are TRBV9 and TRBJ1-5; the TCRdb call, TRBD1, lacks DNA for checking. The germline V gene has CDR1 SGDLS and CDR2 YYNGEE. The CDR3 runs to 14 residues.

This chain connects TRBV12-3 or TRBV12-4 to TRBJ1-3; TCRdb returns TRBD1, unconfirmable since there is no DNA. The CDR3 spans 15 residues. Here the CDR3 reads CASRLNRDSGNTIYF.

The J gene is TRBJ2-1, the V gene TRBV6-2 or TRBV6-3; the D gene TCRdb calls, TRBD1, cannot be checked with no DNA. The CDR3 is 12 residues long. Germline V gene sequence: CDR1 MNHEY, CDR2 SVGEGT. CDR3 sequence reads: CASSPLDNEQFF.

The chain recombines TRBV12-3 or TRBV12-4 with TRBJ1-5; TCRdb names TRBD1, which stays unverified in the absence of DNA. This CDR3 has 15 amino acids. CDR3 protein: CASSVWGQAGQPQHF.

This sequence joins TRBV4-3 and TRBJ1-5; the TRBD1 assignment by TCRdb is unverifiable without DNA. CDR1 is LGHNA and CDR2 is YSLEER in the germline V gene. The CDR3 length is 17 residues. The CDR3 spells CASSQDLPRASNQPQHF.

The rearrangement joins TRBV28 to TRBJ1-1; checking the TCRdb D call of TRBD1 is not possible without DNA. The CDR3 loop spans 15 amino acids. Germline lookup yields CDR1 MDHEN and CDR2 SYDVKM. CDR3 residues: CASRPDRAMNTEAFF.

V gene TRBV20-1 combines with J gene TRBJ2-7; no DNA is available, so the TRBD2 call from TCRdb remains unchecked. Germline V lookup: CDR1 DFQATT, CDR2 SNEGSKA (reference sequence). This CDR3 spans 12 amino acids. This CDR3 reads CSATRDYGSQYF.

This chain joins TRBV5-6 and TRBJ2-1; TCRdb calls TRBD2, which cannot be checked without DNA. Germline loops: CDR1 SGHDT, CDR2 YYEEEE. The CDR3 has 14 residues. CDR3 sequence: CASTNGLAGNEQFF.

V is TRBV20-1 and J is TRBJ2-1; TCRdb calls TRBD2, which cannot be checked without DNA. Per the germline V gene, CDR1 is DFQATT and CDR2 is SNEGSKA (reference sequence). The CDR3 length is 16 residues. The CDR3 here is CSARTTGLAGYNEQFF.

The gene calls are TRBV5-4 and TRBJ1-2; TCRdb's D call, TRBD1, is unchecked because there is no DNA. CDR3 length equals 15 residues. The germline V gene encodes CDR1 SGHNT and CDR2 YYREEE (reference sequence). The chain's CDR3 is CASSLVWGSNYGYTF.

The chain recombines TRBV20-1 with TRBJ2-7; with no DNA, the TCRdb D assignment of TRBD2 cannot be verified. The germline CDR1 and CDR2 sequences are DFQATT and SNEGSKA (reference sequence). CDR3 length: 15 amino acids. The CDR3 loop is CSARLTSGGIYEQYF.

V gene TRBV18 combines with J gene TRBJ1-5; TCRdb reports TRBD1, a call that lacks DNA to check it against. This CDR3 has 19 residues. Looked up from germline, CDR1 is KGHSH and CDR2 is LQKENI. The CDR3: CASSLFGQGASQGSQPQHF.